This T cell receptor beta chain was identified during a study of blood T cell repertoires in COVID-19. The wider study: Acute and convalescent COVID-19 samples came from the United States, Italy and Spain.

Germline-derived CDR1 and CDR2 are LGHNA and YNFKEQ. V was clipped by 2 bases and J by 3 bases, with 11 bases between them. CDR3 length: 15 amino acids. Participants, roughly 18 to 89 years old, spanned more than 20 US areas. Self-reported history from a screening survey and questionnaire set each donor's cohort. Authors' data handling: The assay estimated nucleated cells by amplifying reference gene primers. Produced via immunoSEQ multiplex PCR; TCRdb's table is partial and in-frame only. That table gives V, J and clone size, and the DNA gave D and trimming. This table holds some 300,000 clones, approximately 89% found once.

The sequence was collected from a woman between 45 and 65 years old who had been exposed to COVID-19. The sample consisted of PBMCs or T cells enriched from blood (not recorded which). The chain recombines TRBV4-2 with TRBJ2-1; D call uncertain. The CDR3 reads CASSQSRGNYNEQFF. The CDR3 coding sequence is TGTGCCAGCAGCCAAAGTCGCGGAAACTACAATGAGCAGTTCTTC.